This entry features one TCR beta chain sequence. V shed 7 bases, J shed 6 bases, and the junction held 10 bases outside the gene matches. Looked up from germline, CDR1 is SNHLY and CDR2 is FYNNEI. The CDR3 runs to 14 residues. This entry belongs to a study of blood T cell repertoires in COVID-19. On the study more broadly: Samples came from the United States, Italy and Spain, spanning acute and convalescent COVID-19. The analysed material was cDNA or gDNA that came from T cells, B-cell-depleted T cells, or PBMCs.

As handled by the study authors: Amplified reference gene primers provided the basis for estimating nucleated cell counts. Profiled with immunoSEQ multiplex PCR; TCRdb holds only in-frame clones, not every one. V, J and clone size derive from that table, while D and trimming were established from the DNA sequence. The profile shows roughly 250,000 clones, roughly 91% of them singletons. The receptor was isolated from a man aged 25 to 40 with acute or convalescent COVID-19. The chain uses TRBV2 and TRBJ1-2, with 8 bases aligning to TRBD1. Sequenced material: peripheral blood. DNA of the CDR3: TGTGCCAGCAATTTAGGGCAGGGGGCGGATGGCTACACCTTC. As protein: CASNLGQGADGYTF.